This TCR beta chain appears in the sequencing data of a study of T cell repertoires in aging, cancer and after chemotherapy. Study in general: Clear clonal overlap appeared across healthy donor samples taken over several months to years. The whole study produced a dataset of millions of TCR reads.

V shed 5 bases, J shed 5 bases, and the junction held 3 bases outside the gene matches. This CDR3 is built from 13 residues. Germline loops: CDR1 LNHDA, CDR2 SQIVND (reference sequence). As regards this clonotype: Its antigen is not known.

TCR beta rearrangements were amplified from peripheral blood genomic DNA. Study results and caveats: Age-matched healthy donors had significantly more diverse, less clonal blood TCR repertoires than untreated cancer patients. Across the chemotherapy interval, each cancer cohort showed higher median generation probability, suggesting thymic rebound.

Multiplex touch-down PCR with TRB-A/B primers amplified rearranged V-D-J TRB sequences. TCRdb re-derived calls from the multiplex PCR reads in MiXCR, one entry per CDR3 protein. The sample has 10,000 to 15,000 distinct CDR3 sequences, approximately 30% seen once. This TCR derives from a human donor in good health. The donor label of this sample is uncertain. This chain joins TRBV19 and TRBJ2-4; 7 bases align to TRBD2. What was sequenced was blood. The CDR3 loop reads CASSGREENIQYF. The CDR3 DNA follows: TGTGCCAGTAGTGGGAGGGAGGAAAACATTCAGTACTTC.